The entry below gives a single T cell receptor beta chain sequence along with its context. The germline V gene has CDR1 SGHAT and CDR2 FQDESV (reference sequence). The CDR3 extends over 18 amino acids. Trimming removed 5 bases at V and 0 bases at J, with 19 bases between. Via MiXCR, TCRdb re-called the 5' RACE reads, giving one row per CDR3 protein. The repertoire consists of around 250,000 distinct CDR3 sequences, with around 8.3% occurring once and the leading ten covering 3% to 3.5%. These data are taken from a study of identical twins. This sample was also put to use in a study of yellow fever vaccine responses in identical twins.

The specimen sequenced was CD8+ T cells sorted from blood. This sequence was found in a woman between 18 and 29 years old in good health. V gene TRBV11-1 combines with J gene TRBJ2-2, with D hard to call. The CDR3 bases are TGTGCCAGCAGCCCCCTTTCTCTACTGGTACCGAACACCGGGGAGCTGTTTTTT. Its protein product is CASSPLSLLVPNTGELFF.